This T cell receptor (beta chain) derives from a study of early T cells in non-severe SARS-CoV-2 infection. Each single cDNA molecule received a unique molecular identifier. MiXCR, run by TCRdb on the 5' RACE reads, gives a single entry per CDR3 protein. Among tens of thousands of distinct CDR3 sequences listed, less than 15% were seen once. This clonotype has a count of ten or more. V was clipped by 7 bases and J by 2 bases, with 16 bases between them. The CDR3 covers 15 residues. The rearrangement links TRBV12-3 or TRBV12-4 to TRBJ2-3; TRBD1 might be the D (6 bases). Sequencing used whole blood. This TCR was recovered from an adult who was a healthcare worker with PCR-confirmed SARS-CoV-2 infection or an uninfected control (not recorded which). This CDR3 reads CASTLRGGVTDTQYF. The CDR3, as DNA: TGTGCCAGCACCCTCCGAGGGGGAGTCACAGATACGCAGTATTTT.